The 12 T cell receptor beta chains below all came from one sample that was sequenced in a study of shared clonotypes between healthy human individuals (dated by TCRdb to 2018 to 2021). The library was made by the immunoSEQ multiplex PCR assay. Imported from immuneACCESS, the table was reduced by TCRdb to in-frame sequences with V and J called. These copies leave out some clones; in studies compared against another copy, an unresolved V gene accounts for under half, and the cause of the remainder is not known. A total of roughly 2.5 million clones appear in this sample, approximately 92% of them only once. The top ten hold 0.13% to 0.15% of the sample. What was sequenced was naive CD4+ T cells sorted from blood. The cell subset or site label, as the study defines it: CD45RA+ positively selected. Every receptor here comes from a man younger than 35 in good health.

The V call is TRBV5-5, the J call TRBJ1-1; 7 positions match TRBD1. CDR3 size: 13 residues. Unmatched junction bases numbered 2, after V lost 3 bases and J lost 3 bases. Germline CDR1 reads SGHKS; CDR2 reads YYEKEE (reference sequence). The CDR3 loop is CASSSTGHTEAFF. DNA of the CDR3: TGTGCCAGCAGCTCGACAGGGCACACTGAAGCTTTCTTT.

The rearrangement uses TRBV6-5 and TRBJ1-6, with no clear D. V lost 5 bases and J lost 4, with 12 bases in between. This CDR3 has 15 residues. Germline V gives CDR1 MNHEY, CDR2 SVGAGI. The CDR3 DNA sequence: TGTGCCAGCAGTCCTAATCGTAATTATAATTCACCCCTCCACTTT. This encodes CASSPNRNYNSPLHF.

This clone was picked up one time. The V call is TRBV5-4, the J call TRBJ2-7; TRBD2 matches 7 bases. The CDR3 runs 15 residues. Germline V CDR1 and CDR2: SGHNT, YYREEE (reference sequence). V lost 1 base to trimming and J lost 2 bases; unmatched junction nucleotides: 6. The CDR3 loop is CASSLSGNKAYEQYF. The CDR3 DNA follows: TGTGCCAGCAGCTTGAGCGGGAACAAGGCCTACGAGCAGTACTTC.

The chain joins TRBV19 to TRBJ2-7, with 7 positions matching TRBD1. This CDR3 spans 13 amino acids. The V segment lost 5 bases and the J segment 6 bases; nucleotides outside the gene matches: 7. Germline values: CDR1 LNHDA, CDR2 SQIVND (reference sequence). CDR3 sequence (DNA): TGTGCCAGTAGTGCCGACAGGGCGTCCGAGCAGTACTTC. It encodes CASSADRASEQYF.

The chain uses TRBV7-2 and TRBJ1-2; 10 bases agree with TRBD1. This CDR3 contains 16 residues. Germline-derived CDR1 and CDR2 are SGHTA and FQGNSA. V lost 5 bases, J lost 7 bases, and 13 bases stayed unmatched. The CDR3 loop is CASSPRQGATLPGYTF. CDR3 nucleotides: TGTGCCAGCAGCCCTCGACAGGGGGCGACCCTCCCTGGCTACACCTTC.

The chain links TRBV6-1 to TRBJ1-2, with 8 bases identical to TRBD1. The V gene's germline CDR1 is MNHNS and CDR2 SASEGT. CDR3 length: 15 residues. The V gene end was trimmed by 4 bases and the J gene end by 2 bases; junction bases not matched to a gene: 6. CDR3 amino acids: CASSGGWTGNYGYTF. Written as DNA, the CDR3 is TGTGCCAGCAGTGGGGGATGGACAGGGAACTATGGCTACACCTTC.

The V gene is TRBV30, the J gene TRBJ2-2; D gene unclear. Germline V CDR1 and CDR2: GTSNPN, SVGIG (reference sequence). The CDR3 loop spans 15 amino acids. Trimming took off 3 bases at V and 3 bases at J, with 14 bases between the two ends. The CDR3 here is CAWRALPSDTGELFF. The DNA of the CDR3 is TGTGCCTGGAGGGCCCTCCCCTCGGACACCGGGGAGCTGTTTTTT.

The chain links TRBV12-5 to TRBJ2-5; D remains ambiguous. Trimming cost V 7 bases and J 7 bases, with 19 bases left between them. The CDR3 sequence is 14 residues long. CDR1 is LGHNT and CDR2 is FRNRAP in the germline V gene. CDR3 sequence reads: CASAIGFTYGTQYF. CDR3 coding DNA: TGTGCTAGTGCTATTGGCTTTACCTATGGGACCCAGTACTTC.

Turning to this clone: Within the sample, other DNA sequences also encode this same CDR3. V and J are TRBV5-1 and TRBJ2-1; tentatively, D is TRBD1 (6 bases). V lost 0 bases and J lost 0, with 7 bases in between. CDR1 is SGHRS, CDR2 YFSETQ, per germline. This CDR3 is 15 amino acids long. The CDR3 nucleotides read TGCGCCAGCAGCTTGGCAGGGGACTCCTACAATGAGCAGTTCTTC. Translation: CASSLAGDSYNEQFF.

V gene TRBV30 combines with J gene TRBJ2-7, with D possibly TRBD1 on 7 matching bases. CDR3 size: 14 residues. CDR1 and CDR2 from the germline V gene are GTSNPN and SVGIG (reference sequence). V lost 1 base, J lost 3 bases, and 13 bases lay in between. CDR3 in amino acids: CAWSGGTAFYEQYF. In DNA form, the CDR3 reads TGTGCCTGGAGTGGCGGGACAGCCTTCTACGAGCAGTACTTC.

The CDR3, as DNA: TGTGCCAGCAGTTCCTCGACAGAGAGCTCCTACGAGCAGTACTTC. Amino acid sequence: CASSSSTESSYEQYF. The chain links TRBV28 to TRBJ2-7; D is perhaps TRBD1 (5 bases). Trimming cost V 4 bases and J 0 bases, with 13 bases left between them. CDR1 MDHEN and CDR2 SYDVKM come from the germline V gene. The CDR3 has 15 amino acids.

This chain joins TRBV7-2 and TRBJ2-2; 9 positions match TRBD2. There are 17 residues in the CDR3. The ends lost 5 bases at V and 2 bases at J; junction bases unmatched: 9. The germline CDR1 and CDR2 sequences are SGHTA and FQGNSA. The CDR3 DNA follows: TGTGCCAGCAGCCCCGGGGCTAGCGGGACCAACACCGGGGAGCTGTTTTTT. Its translation is CASSPGASGTNTGELFF.